This is a list of T cell receptor beta chains from one sample in a study of tumor and adjacent non-tumor tissue in lung cancer. TCRdb processed the multiplex PCR reads anew with MiXCR; each CDR3 protein has one entry. The data show some 100,000 distinct CDR3 sequences, 65% seen once. Sample: distant non-tumor lung tissue. The receptors stem from a man aged 30 to 45 with non-small cell lung cancer. Each CDR3 is given with its conserved first and last residue. The order of the fields is clone size, D gene, V gene, J gene, CDR3 DNA, CDR3 protein. The D gene is left open where the match is weak. Clone sizes are given selectively: once, few, many, or a class where the clone is expanded.

abundance: -; d_gene: -; v_gene: TRBV7-8; j_gene: TRBJ2-3; CDR3nt: TGTGCCAGCAGCTTTGAGCCAGATACGCAGTATTTT; CDR3aa: CASSFEPDTQYF
abundance: many; d_gene: TRBD2; v_gene: TRBV20-1; j_gene: TRBJ2-1; CDR3nt: TGCAGTGCTAGAGACATGGGACTAGCGGGGGGCTATAGCTCCTACAATGAGCAGTTCTTC; CDR3aa: CSARDMGLAGGYSSYNEQFF
abundance: many; d_gene: -; v_gene: TRBV5-4; j_gene: TRBJ2-2; CDR3nt: TGTGCCAGCAGCCCCACCGGGACACGCAACACCGGGGAGCTGTTTTTT; CDR3aa: CASSPTGTRNTGELFF
abundance: many; d_gene: -; v_gene: TRBV6-2/TRBV6-3; j_gene: TRBJ2-7; CDR3nt: TGTGCCAGCAGTTACTCGAAGGGGAGTGGCGAGCAGTACTTC; CDR3aa: CASSYSKGSGEQYF
abundance: once; d_gene: -; v_gene: TRBV4-2; j_gene: TRBJ1-6; CDR3nt: TGTGCCAGCAGTCAAGAAGTTACGGCTGCTCTCCTCTACTTT; CDR3aa: CASSQEVTAALLYF
abundance: -; d_gene: -; v_gene: TRBV6-5; j_gene: TRBJ2-7; CDR3nt: TGTGCCAGCAATTACTCGGCGGGGCGCTCCTATGAGCAGTACTTC; CDR3aa: CASNYSAGRSYEQYF
abundance: -; d_gene: -; v_gene: TRBV20-1; j_gene: TRBJ1-3; CDR3nt: TGCAGTGCTAAGCGACAGTCTGGGAACATCATATATTTT; CDR3aa: CSAKRQSGNIIYF
abundance: -; d_gene: -; v_gene: TRBV20-1; j_gene: TRBJ2-3; CDR3nt: TGCAATGCCGGGGACAAGGTGAAGGGCTATCAGCCCCAGTATTTT; CDR3aa: CNAGDKVKGYQPQYF
abundance: -; d_gene: TRBD1; v_gene: TRBV20-1; j_gene: TRBJ1-1; CDR3nt: TGCAGTGCTGGGGGCTGGGGACAGCCATCGAACACTGAAGCTTGCTTT; CDR3aa: CSAGGWGQPSNTEACF
abundance: -; d_gene: -; v_gene: TRBV11-2; j_gene: TRBJ1-5; CDR3nt: TGTGCCAGCAGCTCTATCCTGGGGAATCAGCCCCAGCATTTT; CDR3aa: CASSSILGNQPQHF
abundance: -; d_gene: -; v_gene: TRBV6-5; j_gene: TRBJ2-6; CDR3nt: TGTACCAGTAGTCGGACGGGCTCTGGGGCCAACGTCCTGACTTTC; CDR3aa: CTSSRTGSGANVLTF
abundance: few; d_gene: TRBD1; v_gene: TRBV15; j_gene: TRBJ1-4; CDR3nt: TGTGCCACCAGCAGGAACCGGGACAGGGGTGAAAAACTGTTTTTT; CDR3aa: CATSRNRDRGEKLFF
abundance: medium-sized; d_gene: -; v_gene: TRBV11-2; j_gene: TRBJ2-7; CDR3nt: TGTGCCAGCAGCTTAGGGGACGGAGGCTACGAGCAGTACTTC; CDR3aa: CASSLGDGGYEQYF
abundance: -; d_gene: -; v_gene: TRBV12-3/TRBV12-4; j_gene: TRBJ2-5; CDR3nt: TGTGCCAGGAGTTCGTGGGACCAAGAGACCCAGTACTTT; CDR3aa: CARSSWDQETQYF
abundance: -; d_gene: -; v_gene: TRBV29-1; j_gene: TRBJ2-7; CDR3nt: TGCAGCGTCGATGGACAGTCCTACAAGCAGTACTTC; CDR3aa: CSVDGQSYKQYF
abundance: few; d_gene: TRBD1; v_gene: TRBV5-1; j_gene: TRBJ2-1; CDR3nt: TGCGCCAGCAGCTCGGGACAGACGAATGAGCAGTTCTTC; CDR3aa: CASSSGQTNEQFF
abundance: -; d_gene: -; v_gene: TRBV10-3; j_gene: TRBJ1-1; CDR3nt: TGTGCCAGCCGGGGAGGGAACACTGAAGCTTTATTT; CDR3aa: CASRGGNTEALF
abundance: few; d_gene: -; v_gene: TRBV11-1; j_gene: TRBJ1-1; CDR3nt: TGTGCCAGCAGCTTAAGGGGGAGGCTCGGCGCTGAAGCTCTCTTT; CDR3aa: CASSLRGRLGAEALF
abundance: -; d_gene: -; v_gene: TRBV11-2; j_gene: TRBJ2-7; CDR3nt: TGTGCCAGCAGCCTCCCGACAAGGGGACTCTACGAGCAGTACTTC; CDR3aa: CASSLPTRGLYEQYF
abundance: -; d_gene: -; v_gene: TRBV11-2; j_gene: TRBJ2-5; CDR3nt: TGTGCCAACAACTTAGATCCCCGGTTTGAGACCCAATACTTC; CDR3aa: CANNLDPRFETQYF
abundance: -; d_gene: -; v_gene: TRBV6-5; j_gene: TRBJ2-1; CDR3nt: TGTGCCAGCAGCACCTCCAGGGCATCCTACAATGAGCAGTTCTTC; CDR3aa: CASSTSRASYNEQFF
abundance: -; d_gene: -; v_gene: TRBV11-2; j_gene: TRBJ2-3; CDR3nt: TGTGCCAGCGGCCACGGTGGGGGCGATGCGCAGTATTTT; CDR3aa: CASGHGGGDAQYF
abundance: few; d_gene: TRBD2; v_gene: TRBV5-1; j_gene: TRBJ2-1; CDR3nt: TGCGCCAGCAGCTTGGATGGTAGCGGGAATAGGTATGAGCAGTTCTTC; CDR3aa: CASSLDGSGNRYEQFF
abundance: -; d_gene: -; v_gene: TRBV11-1; j_gene: TRBJ2-7; CDR3nt: TGTGACAGCAGCCCCCTGGGAACAGCCTACGAGCAGTACTTC; CDR3aa: CDSSPLGTAYEQYF
abundance: once; d_gene: -; v_gene: TRBV11-2; j_gene: TRBJ2-7; CDR3nt: TGTGCCAGCAGCCTTAGCCGGGAACACTCCTACGAGCAGTACTTC; CDR3aa: CASSLSREHSYEQYF
abundance: -; d_gene: TRBD1; v_gene: TRBV6-2/TRBV6-3; j_gene: TRBJ1-5; CDR3nt: TGTGTCAGCAGTCCCGGGACAGGGTTTGATCAGCCCCAGCATTTT; CDR3aa: CVSSPGTGFDQPQHF
abundance: few; d_gene: TRBD2; v_gene: TRBV24-1; j_gene: TRBJ2-1; CDR3nt: TGTGCCACCAGTGATTCCGGGGGGGAGGGCCTCTACAATGAGCAGTTCTTC; CDR3aa: CATSDSGGEGLYNEQFF
abundance: many; d_gene: TRBD2; v_gene: TRBV6-2/TRBV6-3; j_gene: TRBJ2-3; CDR3nt: TGTGCCAGCACCCTACGGGCGGGGGACACAGATACGCAGTATTTT; CDR3aa: CASTLRAGDTDTQYF
abundance: -; d_gene: -; v_gene: TRBV7-9; j_gene: TRBJ1-2; CDR3nt: TGTGCCAGCAGCTTACCAGCTTATGGCTACACCTTC; CDR3aa: CASSLPAYGYTF
abundance: -; d_gene: -; v_gene: TRBV20-1; j_gene: TRBJ1-1; CDR3nt: TGCAGTGCTCCACAGAAGACCGGGACTAAAGCTTTCTTT; CDR3aa: CSAPQKTGTKAFF
abundance: -; d_gene: -; v_gene: TRBV12-3/TRBV12-4; j_gene: TRBJ2-1; CDR3nt: TGTGCCAGCATGGGGGGGCGACAATACAATAAGCAGTTCTTC; CDR3aa: CASMGGRQYNKQFF
abundance: -; d_gene: -; v_gene: TRBV29-1; j_gene: TRBJ2-7; CDR3nt: TGCAGCGTTGGTCCAGGCTCCAGGGCCAACCAGCAGTACTTC; CDR3aa: CSVGPGSRANQQYF
abundance: -; d_gene: -; v_gene: TRBV5-4; j_gene: TRBJ1-4; CDR3nt: TGTGCCAGCAGCTTGGGATTTGGAGAAAAGCCGTTTTTT; CDR3aa: CASSLGFGEKPFF
abundance: -; d_gene: -; v_gene: TRBV11-1; j_gene: TRBJ1-4; CDR3nt: TGTGCTAGCAGCTTACTCGGCGACGGTTCTACAACTAATGGAAAACTGTTTTTT; CDR3aa: CASSLLGDGSTTNGKLFF
abundance: -; d_gene: TRBD2; v_gene: TRBV11-3; j_gene: TRBJ2-1; CDR3nt: TGTGCCAGCAGTTCACTAGCGGGAGGGGCTCTATTCAATGAGCGGTTCTTC; CDR3aa: CASSSLAGGALFNERFF
abundance: -; d_gene: TRBD2; v_gene: TRBV20-1; j_gene: TRBJ2-1; CDR3nt: TGCAGTGTTAGACCTAGCGGGTTCTCCTACAATGAGCAGTTCTTC; CDR3aa: CSVRPSGFSYNEQFF
abundance: many; d_gene: TRBD2; v_gene: TRBV27; j_gene: TRBJ2-5; CDR3nt: TGTGCCAGCAGTTTTGTCGGACTAGCGGGGGGGCCTAGTGGCGAGACCCAGTACTTC; CDR3aa: CASSFVGLAGGPSGETQYF
abundance: many; d_gene: -; v_gene: TRBV6-5; j_gene: TRBJ1-1; CDR3nt: TGTGCCAGCAGTTACTCTACCGGAGAGGAAGCTTTCTTT; CDR3aa: CASSYSTGEEAFF
abundance: -; d_gene: TRBD2; v_gene: TRBV6-1; j_gene: TRBJ2-7; CDR3nt: TGTGCCAGCGGTCGGCGGGGGGCCTACGAACAGTACTTC; CDR3aa: CASGRRGAYEQYF
abundance: -; d_gene: TRBD2; v_gene: TRBV20-1; j_gene: TRBJ2-2; CDR3nt: TGCAGTGCGTCGGGACTAGTGTTCCCCGGGGAGCTGTTTTTT; CDR3aa: CSASGLVFPGELFF
abundance: -; d_gene: -; v_gene: TRBV13; j_gene: TRBJ2-7; CDR3nt: TGTGCCAGCAGCTCAACAGGGACTAGTGGGACAGTCTACAATGAGCAGTACTTC; CDR3aa: CASSSTGTSGTVYNEQYF
abundance: -; d_gene: -; v_gene: TRBV12-3/TRBV12-4; j_gene: TRBJ2-7; CDR3nt: TGTCCCAGCAGCCGACAAGCCTACGAGCAATACTTC; CDR3aa: CPSSRQAYEQYF
abundance: -; d_gene: -; v_gene: TRBV4-1; j_gene: TRBJ2-5; CDR3nt: TGCGCCGGCAGCCAAGTAATATGCGAGACCCAGTACTTC; CDR3aa: CAGSQVICETQYF
abundance: -; d_gene: -; v_gene: TRBV11-3; j_gene: TRBJ2-5; CDR3nt: TGCGCCAGCAGCCCTAAGGCAGAGACACGGTACTTC; CDR3aa: CASSPKAETRYF
abundance: -; d_gene: -; v_gene: TRBV29-1; j_gene: TRBJ1-2; CDR3nt: TGCAACACTTCGGACAGTCGGCTGTATGCCTACACCTTC; CDR3aa: CNTSDSRLYAYTF
abundance: once; d_gene: -; v_gene: TRBV5-1; j_gene: TRBJ2-1; CDR3nt: TGCGCCAGCAGCCAGGGGCTAGCGTGTAATGAGCAGTTCTTC; CDR3aa: CASSQGLACNEQFF
abundance: -; d_gene: TRBD2; v_gene: TRBV20-1; j_gene: TRBJ2-3; CDR3nt: TGCAGAGCTCCCGGGGGGGGACGCACAGATACGCAGTATTTT; CDR3aa: CRAPGGGRTDTQYF
abundance: -; d_gene: -; v_gene: TRBV11-2; j_gene: TRBJ1-3; CDR3nt: TGTGCCAGCAGCGTCTCGCCCTCTGGAAACACCTTATATTTT; CDR3aa: CASSVSPSGNTLYF
abundance: -; d_gene: -; v_gene: TRBV11-1; j_gene: TRBJ2-5; CDR3nt: TGTGCCAGCAGCTTTCGGCTAGACCGAGAGACCCATTACTTC; CDR3aa: CASSFRLDRETHYF
abundance: many; d_gene: -; v_gene: TRBV6-1; j_gene: TRBJ1-4; CDR3nt: TGTGCCAGCAGTGAAATGGAGGGGAGGGCTGGGAAACTGTTTTTT; CDR3aa: CASSEMEGRAGKLFF
abundance: many; d_gene: TRBD1; v_gene: TRBV20-1; j_gene: TRBJ2-7; CDR3nt: TGCAGTGCTAACGGACAGGGGGCGTTCGTCCACGAGCAGTACTTC; CDR3aa: CSANGQGAFVHEQYF
abundance: -; d_gene: TRBD2; v_gene: TRBV11-1; j_gene: TRBJ2-1; CDR3nt: TGTGCCAGTAGCGCACAGGGGCGGGAGGGCTGCTATGAGCAGTTCTTC; CDR3aa: CASSAQGREGCYEQFF